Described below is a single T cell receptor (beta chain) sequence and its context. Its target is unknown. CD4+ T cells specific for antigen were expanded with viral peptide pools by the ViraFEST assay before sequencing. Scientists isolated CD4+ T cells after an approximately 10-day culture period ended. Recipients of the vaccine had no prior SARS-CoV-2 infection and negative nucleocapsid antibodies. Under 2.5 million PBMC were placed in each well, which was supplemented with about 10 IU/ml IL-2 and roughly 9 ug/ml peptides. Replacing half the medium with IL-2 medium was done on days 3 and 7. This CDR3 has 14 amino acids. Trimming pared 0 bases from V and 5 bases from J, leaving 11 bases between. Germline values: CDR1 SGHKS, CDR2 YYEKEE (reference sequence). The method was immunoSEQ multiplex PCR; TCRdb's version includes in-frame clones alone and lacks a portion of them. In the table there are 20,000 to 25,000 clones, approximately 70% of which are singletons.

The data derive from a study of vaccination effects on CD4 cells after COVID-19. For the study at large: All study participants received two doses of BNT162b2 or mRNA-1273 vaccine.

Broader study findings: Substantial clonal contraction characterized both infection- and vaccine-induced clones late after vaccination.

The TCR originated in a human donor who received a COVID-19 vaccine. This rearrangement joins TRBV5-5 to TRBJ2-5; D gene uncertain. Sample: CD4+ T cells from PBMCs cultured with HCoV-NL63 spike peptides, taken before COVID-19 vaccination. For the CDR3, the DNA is TGTGCCAGCAGCTTGGAGGTAGAAGGGGAGACCCAGTACTTC. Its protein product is CASSLEVEGETQYF. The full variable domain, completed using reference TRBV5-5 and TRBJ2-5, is DAGVTQSPTHLIKTRGQQVTLRCSPISGHKSVSWYQQVLGQGPQFIFQYYEKEERGRGNFPDRFSARQFPNYSSELNVNALLLGDSALYLCASSLEVEGETQYFGPGTRLLVL.